This T cell receptor beta chain originates from a study of tumor-infiltrating lymphocytes in oesophageal squamous cell carcinoma. TCRdb re-called the PCR reads through MiXCR, storing one row per CDR3 protein. This sample has approximately 12,000 distinct CDR3 sequences; around 50% occur once, and the top ten carry 24%. CDR3 length equals 15 residues. The source of this sequence is a male donor with esophageal squamous cell carcinoma. Material for sequencing was esophageal tumor tissue. The gene calls are TRBV12-3 or TRBV12-4 and TRBJ2-7, with a possible D match to TRBD2 (6 bases). The J call is uncertain, as TRBJ2-5 better fits the DNA end. The CDR3 sequence: CASSLRREKGETQYF. The CDR3 region has the DNA TGTGCCAGCAGTTTAAGGAGGGAAAAAGGAGAGACCCAGTACTTC.